The source of this T cell receptor (beta chain) is a study of control samples from healthy donors and cancer patients. The method was immunoSEQ multiplex PCR; TCRdb's version includes in-frame clones alone and lacks a portion of them. The data contain roughly 120,000 clones, around 93% of them seen just once; the ten biggest clones take up 1.7%. This CDR3 has 16 residues. J lost 1 base, V lost 3 bases, and 3 bases had no gene match. In germline, CDR1 is SGDLS, CDR2 YYNGEE. The V call is TRBV9, the J call TRBJ2-6, with 8 bases matching TRBD1. The clonotype was recovered from a middle-aged man with head and neck cancer. Sequencing used PBMCs. CDR3 sequence: CASSAQGGSGANVLTF. Written as DNA, the CDR3 is TGTGCCAGCAGCGCACAGGGGGGATCTGGGGCCAACGTCCTGACTTTC.